These 13 T cell receptor beta chains were all obtained from the same sample, sequenced in a study of early T cells in non-severe SARS-CoV-2 infection. Via MiXCR, TCRdb re-called the 5' RACE reads, giving one row per CDR3 protein. This table has about 130,000 distinct CDR3 sequences, about 15% appearing once. Sequencing input: whole blood. Receptor source: an adult who was a healthcare worker with PCR-confirmed SARS-CoV-2 infection or an uninfected control (not recorded which).

This clonotype was observed a handful of times. The chain is built from TRBV5-4 and TRBJ2-7, with TRBD2 matching over 8 bases. V lost 4 bases, J lost 4 bases, and 7 bases stayed unmatched. The CDR3 extends over 14 amino acids. The germline V gene has CDR1 SGHNT and CDR2 YYREEE (reference sequence). The CDR3 DNA follows: TGTGCCAGCAGCCGAGCGGGGGCCCTATACGAGCAGTACTTC. Translating it yields CASSRAGALYEQYF.

This clonotype has a handful of counts. The rearrangement joins TRBV20-1 to TRBJ2-1, with 12 bases identical to TRBD2. The CDR3 is 15 residues long. After removal of 6 bases from V and 7 bases from J, the junction contained 10 bases not matched to a gene. CDR1 is DFQATT, CDR2 SNEGSKA, per germline (reference sequence). CDR3 residues: CSAKRTSGVFNEQFF. DNA of the CDR3: TGCAGTGCAAAGCGGACTAGCGGGGTTTTTAATGAGCAGTTCTTC.

The CDR3, as DNA: TGTGCCAGCAGCTCTAGCGGGACTTATTCAGATACGCAGTATTTT. This translates into CASSSSGTYSDTQYF. V gene TRBV11-2 combines with J gene TRBJ2-3; TRBD2 agrees at 9 bases. CDR1 and CDR2 from the germline V gene are SGHAT and FQNNGV. The V segment lost 4 bases and the J segment 4 bases; nucleotides outside the gene matches: 6. The CDR3 sequence is 15 residues long. Filled out from reference TRBV11-2 and TRBJ2-3, the complete variable domain reads EAGVAQSPRYKIIEKRQSVAFWCNPISGHATLYWYQQILGQGPKLLIQFQNNGVVDDSQLPKDRFSAERLKGVDSTLKIQPAKLEDSAVYLCASSSSGTYSDTQYFGPGTRLTVL.

The rearrangement joins TRBV19 to TRBJ2-7; D possibly matches TRBD1 or TRBD2 (6 bases each). The CDR3 totals 15 residues. V was pared by 4 bases and J by 0 bases, with 13 bases between. Germline CDR1 LNHDA, CDR2 SQIVND (reference sequence). CDR3 sequence reads: CASSTQGRHSYEQYF. In nucleotides, the CDR3 is TGTGCCAGTAGTACCCAGGGGAGGCACTCCTACGAGCAGTACTTC.

The rearrangement links TRBV20-1 to TRBJ2-7; no clear D. V lost 1 base, J lost 3 bases, and 10 bases lay in between. This CDR3 comprises 13 residues. Germline CDR1 is DFQATT and CDR2 is SNEGSKA (reference sequence). Written as DNA, the CDR3 is TGCAGTGCTAGAGGTCGGCAGTTCTACGAGCAGTACTTC. It codes for CSARGRQFYEQYF.

This clonotype was detected only a few times. Written as DNA, the CDR3 is TGTGCCAGCTCACAAGAAATCACAGGAAAAGGCTACACCTTC. Translated: CASSQEITGKGYTF. The chain joins TRBV7-8 to TRBJ1-2; D possibly corresponds to TRBD1 (5 bases). Trimming left V 8 bases short and J 8 bases short, with 21 bases between. CDR1 is SGHVS, CDR2 FQNEAQ, per germline. This CDR3 contains 14 residues. Supplemented by reference TRBV7-8 and TRBJ1-2, the full variable domain reads GAGVSQSPRYKVAKRGQDVALRCDPISGHVSLFWYQQALGQGPEFLTYFQNEAQLDKSGLPSDRFFAERPEGSVSTLKIQRTQQEDSAVYLCASSQEITGKGYTFGSGTRLTVV.

This clonotype was seen only a few times. J is TRBJ2-3 and V is TRBV19; no clear D. The CDR3 contains 13 residues. From germline, CDR1 is LNHDA and CDR2 SQIVND (reference sequence). Trimming took off 4 bases at V and 4 bases at J, with 9 bases between the two ends. The CDR3 sequence: CASSTTHPDTQYF. CDR3 sequence (DNA): TGTGCCAGTAGTACAACCCATCCAGATACGCAGTATTTT.

There are many counts of this clonotype. The genes are TRBV20-1 and TRBJ1-1, with D maybe TRBD1 (5 bases). Trimming stripped 1 base from V and 1 base from J, with 7 bases between. The CDR3 has 13 amino acids. Germline V gene lookup returns CDR1 DFQATT and CDR2 SNEGSKA (reference sequence). The CDR3 is CSARGRANTEAFF. In nucleotides, the CDR3 is TGCAGTGCTAGAGGCAGGGCGAACACTGAAGCTTTCTTT.

This clonotype was counted only a few times. The V and J genes are TRBV5-1 and TRBJ2-2; D is possibly TRBD1 or TRBD2 (5 bases each). With 4 bases removed from V and 4 bases from J, the gap between germline ends came to 20 bases. The CDR3 has 17 residues. Germline V gene sequence: CDR1 SGHRS, CDR2 YFSETQ. As DNA, the CDR3 is TGCGCCAGCAGCCCCGGTTCGGGCGTTGGGACCACCGGGGAGCTGTTTTTT. It translates to CASSPGSGVGTTGELFF.

This clonotype was counted many times. The chain employs TRBV5-5 and TRBJ2-7, with D possibly TRBD1 on 5 matching bases. The CDR3 contains 14 residues. V gave up 0 bases and J gave up 3 bases, with 10 bases separating them. Germline V CDR1 and CDR2: SGHKS, YYEKEE (reference sequence). CDR3 residues: CASSLDTGRYEQYF. The CDR3 nucleotides read TGTGCCAGCAGCTTGGATACAGGCCGCTACGAGCAGTACTTC.

This clonotype was observed a few times. The chain recombines TRBV4-1 with TRBJ2-1; D is undetermined. This CDR3 is built from 14 residues. The V end was cut by 0 bases, the J end by 6 bases, with 9 bases between. Germline loops: CDR1 MGHRA, CDR2 YSYEKL. CDR3 DNA sequence: TGCGCCAGCAGCCAAGAGAGTCCGATCAATGAGCAGTTCTTC. It codes for CASSQESPINEQFF.

This chain joins TRBV6-5 and TRBJ2-2; TRBD2 aligns across 8 bases. With V trimmed by 2 bases and J by 4 bases, 3 bases remained unmatched. This CDR3 has 15 amino acids. Germline-derived CDR1 and CDR2 are MNHEY and SVGAGI. In nucleotides, the CDR3 is TGTGCCAGCAGTTACGGGACTAGTGGCACCGGGGAGCTGTTTTTT. Protein: CASSYGTSGTGELFF.

V gene TRBV5-1 combines with J gene TRBJ1-6; D remains ambiguous. V gave up 1 base and J gave up 8 bases, with 13 bases separating them. Germline V gives CDR1 SGHRS, CDR2 YFSETQ. The CDR3 has 15 amino acids. This CDR3 reads CASSLSGQWDSPLHF. The CDR3 DNA is TGCGCCAGCAGCTTGTCTGGTCAGTGGGATTCACCCCTCCACTTT.